This T cell receptor beta chain is drawn from a study of tumour-infiltrating T cells in Burkitt lymphoma. Overall study: Overall and progression-free survival were predicted by productive clonality.

Method: immunoSEQ multiplex PCR; TCRdb's copy keeps in-frame clones and lacks some. The profile shows 10,000 or so clones, about three fifths of them singletons. Sequenced sample: tumor tissue. The source of this sequence is a human donor with diffuse large B-cell lymphoma.

The CDR3 region has the DNA TGCGCCAGCAGCTTGGCGGGGGGACTCAATGAGCAGTTCTTC. Translated, it gives CASSLAGGLNEQFF. The chain uses TRBV5-1 and TRBJ2-1, with 7 bases that match TRBD2. With V trimmed by 0 bases and J by 6 bases, 3 bases remained unmatched. Germline values: CDR1 SGHRS, CDR2 YFSETQ. The CDR3 runs 14 residues.